This TCR beta chain was identified during a study of shared clonotypes between healthy human individuals. The table lists this clone with a count of one. Germline V lookup: CDR1 SEHNR, CDR2 FQNEAQ (reference sequence). V lost 6 bases to trimming and J lost 4 bases; unmatched junction nucleotides: 12. There are 17 residues in the CDR3. Original processing methods: ImmunoSEQ junction-only sequences lacked quality scores, so their filtering differed. TCRdb's copy holds only in-frame clones and misses some; the assay was immunoSEQ multiplex PCR. V, J and clone size are taken as reported in that table, and D and trimming were inferred from the DNA itself. The sample shows 550,000 to 750,000 clones, around 90% of them seen only once. CD8 cells regarded as naive lacked CD45RO, were positively chosen for CCR7, and omitted terminally differentiated effector memory CD45RA+ cells. Participating donors were healthy, HIV-negative adults free of recent acute infections or vaccinations.

This chain uses TRBV7-9 with TRBJ2-3; 11 bases fit TRBD2. Sequencing used naive CD8+ T cells sorted from blood. This clonotype was sampled from a man in his thirties or forties in good health. CDR3 region: CASSRILAGENADTQYF. Here the CDR3 DNA reads TGTGCCAGCAGTCGGATACTAGCGGGAGAGAACGCAGATACGCAGTATTTT.